A single sample gave rise to the 5 T cell receptor beta chains below, sequenced in a study of identical twins. In TCRdb, the 5' RACE reads were re-called with MiXCR into one record per CDR3 protein. Of 550,000 to 700,000 distinct CDR3 sequences in the sample, approximately 22% were seen once. This sample also belongs to another study, concerning T cells expressing NK-cell markers.

Specimen: PBMCs. Receptor source: a woman younger than 30 in good health.

This clonotype was seen a few times. This chain links TRBV25-1 with TRBJ2-1; D may match TRBD1 or TRBD2 (6 bases each). The V gene's germline CDR1 is MGHDK and CDR2 SYGVNS. This CDR3 has 13 amino acids. The V end lost 1 base, the J end lost 15 bases, and 16 bases lay between the germline ends. CDR3 residues: CASSESGGGGPFF. The CDR3 DNA sequence: TGTGCCAGCAGTGAATCCGGTGGAGGGGGGCCGTTCTTC.

Only a few counts were recorded for this clonotype. The chain carries TRBV6-1 and TRBJ1-2, with 10 bases fitting TRBD1. This CDR3 contains 15 residues. Germline CDR1 MNHNS, CDR2 SASEGT. J lost 4 bases, V lost 5 bases, and 7 bases had no gene match. In DNA form, the CDR3 reads TGTGCCAGCAGTAGAGGGACAGGGGACTTCTATGGCTACACCTTC. Encoded protein: CASSRGTGDFYGYTF.

The genes are TRBV6-5 and TRBJ2-2; perhaps D is TRBD1 or TRBD2 (5 bases each). V was cut by 4 bases and J by 7 bases, with 16 bases left in between. The CDR3 has 15 residues. Per germline, CDR1 MNHEY and CDR2 SVGAGI. In DNA, the CDR3 is TGTGCCAGCAGTTGGGACGGAACCTACAGCGGGGAGCTGTTTTTT. Encoded protein: CASSWDGTYSGELFF.

The V gene is TRBV9, the J gene TRBJ1-2, with D uncertain. The CDR3 is 13 residues long. The germline V and J ends were trimmed by 3 bases and 3 bases, with 9 bases remaining between them. The germline V gene encodes CDR1 SGDLS and CDR2 YYNGEE. The DNA for the CDR3 is TGTGCCAGCAGCGGAAGACGGCACTATGGCTACACCTTC. Protein product: CASSGRRHYGYTF.

The V gene is TRBV20-1, the J gene TRBJ1-1; 9 bases fit TRBD1. Per the germline V gene, CDR1 is DFQATT and CDR2 is SNEGSKA (reference sequence). This CDR3 is built from 12 residues. Germline trimming cut 6 bases from V and 6 bases from J; bases unmatched to any gene: 5. The CDR3 nucleotides read TGCAGTGCCGGGCGGGACAGGGCTGAAGCTTTCTTT. Translation gives CSAGRDRAEAFF.